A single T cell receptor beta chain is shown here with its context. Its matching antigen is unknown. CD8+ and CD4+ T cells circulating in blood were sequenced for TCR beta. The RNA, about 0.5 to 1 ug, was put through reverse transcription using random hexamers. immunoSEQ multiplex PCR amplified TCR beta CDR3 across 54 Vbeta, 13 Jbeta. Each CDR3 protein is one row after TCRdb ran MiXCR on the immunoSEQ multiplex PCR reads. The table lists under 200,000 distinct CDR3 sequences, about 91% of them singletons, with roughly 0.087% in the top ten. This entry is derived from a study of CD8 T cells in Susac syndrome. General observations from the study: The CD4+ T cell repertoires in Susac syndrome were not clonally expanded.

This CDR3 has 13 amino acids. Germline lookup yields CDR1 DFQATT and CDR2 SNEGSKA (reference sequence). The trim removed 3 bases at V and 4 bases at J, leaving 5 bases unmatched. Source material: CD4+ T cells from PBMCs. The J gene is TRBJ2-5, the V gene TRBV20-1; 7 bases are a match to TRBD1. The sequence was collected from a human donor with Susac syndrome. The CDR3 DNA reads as TGCAGTGCTAGGCGACAGGGCCCAGAGACCCAGTACTTC. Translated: CSARRQGPETQYF.